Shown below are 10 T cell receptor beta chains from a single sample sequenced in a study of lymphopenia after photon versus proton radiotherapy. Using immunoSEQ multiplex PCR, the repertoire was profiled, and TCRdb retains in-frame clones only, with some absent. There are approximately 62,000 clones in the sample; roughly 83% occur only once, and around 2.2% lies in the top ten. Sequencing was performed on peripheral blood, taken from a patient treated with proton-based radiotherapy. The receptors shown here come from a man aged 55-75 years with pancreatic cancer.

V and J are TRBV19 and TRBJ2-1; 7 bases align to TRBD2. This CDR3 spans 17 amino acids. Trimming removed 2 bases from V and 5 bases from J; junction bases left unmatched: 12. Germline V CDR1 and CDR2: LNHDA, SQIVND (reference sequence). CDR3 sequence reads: CASSISRAGAPHNEQFF. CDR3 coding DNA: TGTGCCAGTAGTATAAGTAGGGCGGGAGCCCCCCACAATGAGCAGTTCTTC.

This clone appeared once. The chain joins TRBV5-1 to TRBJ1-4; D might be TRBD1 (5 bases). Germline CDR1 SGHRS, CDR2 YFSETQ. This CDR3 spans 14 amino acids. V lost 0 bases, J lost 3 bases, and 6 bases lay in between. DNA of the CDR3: TGCGCCAGCAGCTTGGGCAGGGCTAATGAAAAACTGTTTTTT. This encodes CASSLGRANEKLFF.

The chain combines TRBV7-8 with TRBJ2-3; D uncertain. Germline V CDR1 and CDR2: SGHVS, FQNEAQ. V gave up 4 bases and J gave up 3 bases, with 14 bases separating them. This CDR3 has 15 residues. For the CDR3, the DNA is TGTGCCAGCAGCTCAAATAGCTTCCGGACAGATACGCAGTATTTT. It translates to CASSSNSFRTDTQYF. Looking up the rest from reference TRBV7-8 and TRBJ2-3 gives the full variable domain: GAGVSQSPRYKVAKRGQDVALRCDPISGHVSLFWYQQALGQGPEFLTYFQNEAQLDKSGLPSDRFFAERPEGSVSTLKIQRTQQEDSAVYLCASSSNSFRTDTQYFGPGTRLTVL.

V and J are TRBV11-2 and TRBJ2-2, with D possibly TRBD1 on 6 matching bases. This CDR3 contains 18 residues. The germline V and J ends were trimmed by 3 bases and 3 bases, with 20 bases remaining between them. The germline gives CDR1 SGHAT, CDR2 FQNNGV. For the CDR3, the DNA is TGTGCCAGCAGCTTTGGGGCTGTAGGGGGAGAGGACACCGGGGAGCTGTTTTTT. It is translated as CASSFGAVGGEDTGELFF.

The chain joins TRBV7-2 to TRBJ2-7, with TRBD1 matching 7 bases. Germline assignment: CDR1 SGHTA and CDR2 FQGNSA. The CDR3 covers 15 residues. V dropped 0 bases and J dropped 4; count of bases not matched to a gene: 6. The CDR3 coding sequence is TGTGCCAGCAGCTTAGCGACAGGGAATTTTTACGAGCAGTACTTC. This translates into CASSLATGNFYEQYF.

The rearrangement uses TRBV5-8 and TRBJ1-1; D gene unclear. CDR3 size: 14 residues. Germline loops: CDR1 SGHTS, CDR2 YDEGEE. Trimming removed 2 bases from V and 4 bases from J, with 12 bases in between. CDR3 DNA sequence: TGTGCCAGCAGCTTCGCGGGGAGGGTCACTGAAGCTTTCTTT. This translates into CASSFAGRVTEAFF. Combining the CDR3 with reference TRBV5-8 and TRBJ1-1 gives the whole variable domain EAGVTQSPTHLIKTRGQQATLRCSPISGHTSVYWYQQALGLGLQFLLWYDEGEERNRGNFPPRFSGRQFPNYSSELNVNALELEDSALYLCASSFAGRVTEAFFGQGTRLTVV.

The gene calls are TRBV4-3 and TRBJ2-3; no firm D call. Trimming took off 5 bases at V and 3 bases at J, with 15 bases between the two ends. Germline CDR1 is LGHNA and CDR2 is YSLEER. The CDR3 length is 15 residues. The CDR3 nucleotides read TGCGCCAGCAGCGTAGCTGTATTAGGAACAGATACGCAGTATTTT. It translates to CASSVAVLGTDTQYF.

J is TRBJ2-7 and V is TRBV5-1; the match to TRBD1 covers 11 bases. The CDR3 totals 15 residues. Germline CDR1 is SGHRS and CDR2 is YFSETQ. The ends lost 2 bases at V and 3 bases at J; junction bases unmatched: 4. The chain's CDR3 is CASSFRTGGFYEQYF. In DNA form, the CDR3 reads TGCGCCAGCAGCTTTAGGACAGGGGGCTTCTACGAGCAGTACTTC.

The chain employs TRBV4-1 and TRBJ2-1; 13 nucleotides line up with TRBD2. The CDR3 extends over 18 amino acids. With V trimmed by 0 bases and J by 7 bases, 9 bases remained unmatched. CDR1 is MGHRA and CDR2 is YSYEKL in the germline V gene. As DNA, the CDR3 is TGCGCCAGCAGCCAAGATCTAGGGACTAGCGGGATAATGAATGAGCAGTTCTTC. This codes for CASSQDLGTSGIMNEQFF.

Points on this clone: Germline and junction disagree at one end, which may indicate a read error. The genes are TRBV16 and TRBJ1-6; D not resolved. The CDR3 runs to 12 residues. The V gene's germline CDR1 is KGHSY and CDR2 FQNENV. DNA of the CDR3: TGTGCCAGCAGCCAGTTATCTTCGAGTGAGACCTTT. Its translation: CASSQLSSSETF. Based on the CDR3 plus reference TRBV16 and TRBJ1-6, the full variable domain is GEEVAQTPKHLVRGEGQKAKLYCAPIKGHSYVFWYQQVLKNEFKFLISFQNENVFDETGMPKERFSAKCLPNSPCSLEIQATKLEDSAVYFCASSQLSSSETFGNGTRLTVT.